This T cell receptor beta chain emerged from a study of T-cell memory formation after mild COVID-19 (dated by TCRdb to the early 2020s). For the wider study: Most TCR sequence clusters were specific to one of the two donors. T-cell clones expanding and contracting after mild COVID-19 in a couple of donors were tracked by longitudinal TCRalpha and TCRbeta repertoire sequencing. Two young, previously healthy adult volunteers, one female and one male, were included in the cohort.

The data were produced on an Illumina NovaSeq 6000. TCRalpha and TCRbeta cDNA libraries were constructed by 5'RACE with constant-segment primers, with sample barcodes and unique molecular identifiers being introduced. RNA was extracted from every sample with Trizol reagent. Amplification of the libraries took two PCR steps, and the second step added a second sample barcode plus Illumina TruSeq adapters. Sequencing of the libraries was done on an Illumina NovaSeq, producing 2 x 150 bp paired-end reads. Per the source publication's procedure: Demultiplexing of reads and collapsing into UMI-guided consensus sequences were performed with migec v1.2.7. Using mixcr v2.1.11, the UMI consensuses were aligned to TRA and TRB V and J templates and assembled into clonotypes. Expanded or contracted clonotypes were those called significant by both edgeR and NoisET, with noise models trained on biological replicates. For edgeR calls, the cutoffs were a false discovery rate-adjusted p below 0.01 and a log2 fold-change threshold of 1. As an exploratory analysis of dynamics, PCA with hierarchical clustering was applied to max-normalized trajectories of the 1000 most abundant clonotypes. Each responding clone was given a CD4 or CD8 phenotype based on the CD4+ and CD8+ repertoires, which had been sequenced separately. The public sequencing data were trimmed at Q25 with fastp and processed into clonotypes with MiXCR by TCRdb, which kept only in-frame beta chains. Rows with a matching CDR3 protein are joined into one entry that keeps the most common DNA and genes. For this entry, the V and J calls and clone size follow TCRdb and not the study's own pipeline. This sample comprises about 470,000 distinct CDR3 sequences, around 25% of them detected only once. The ten largest clones capture 9.5% to 15% of the sample.

What the work shows at the level of the full study, not this receptor alone: Contracting CD4+ clones were found mainly in CM and EM memory subsets, while CD8+ clones were enriched in EMRA. Some responding clones were detected in pre-infection memory, suggesting pre-existing cross-reactive memory T cells joined the SARS-CoV-2 response. The study included only a couple of mild cases, and larger cohorts that include severe cases with pre-infection samples were judged to be necessary. The second-wave clones that peaked on day 37 were not confirmed to be SARS-CoV-2 specific. Clones contracting from day 15 to 85 had balanced CD4/CD8 phenotypes, while a second wave expanding from day 15 to 37 was biased towards CD4+.

Ficoll-Paque density gradient centrifugation was used to isolate PBMCs. In regard to this clonotype: Its antigen remains undetermined. Per-base qualities were not stored, and no clone one base away is much larger.

The CDR3 runs 20 residues from the cysteine to the phenylalanine. Solely the CDR3 DNA is kept, with 60 bases framed from the first base. CDR1 and CDR2, looked up from the germline V gene, are MNHNS and SASEGT. V trim: 5 bases; J trim: 5 bases; unmatched bases: 20. The rearrangement joined TRBV6-1 to TRBJ2-1; TRBD2 agrees with 11 junctional bases. The sequenced sample was PBMCs or a T cell subset sorted from them (not recorded which). This clonotype was sampled from an adult woman who had mild COVID-19 (a few samples of this study predate the infection). The sample titles of this study are shuffled in the database, so cell type and time point are left out; the donor was told from shared clones. The CDR3 here reads CASSPYPLAGGSRDHNEQFF. The DNA sequence is as follows: TGTGCCAGCAGTCCGTACCCCTTAGCGGGAGGGTCGAGAGACCACAATGAGCAGTTCTTC.